Below are 21 T cell receptor beta chains sequenced from a single sample in a study of blood T cells in healthy people across ages. Then a second PCR, running roughly 7 to 11 cycles, was carried out with a sample-barcoded 5' primer and a J-beta primer mix. TCRdb called the 5' RACE reads again in MiXCR, with one record for every CDR3 protein. The profile shows under 1,000,000 distinct CDR3 sequences, around 45% of them singletons. Sequencing was performed on blood. These receptors all come from a man aged 80 or over in good health.

This clonotype has a handful of counts. This chain joins TRBV20-1 and TRBJ2-7; 13 bases are shared with TRBD2. The J call could be wrong; TRBJ2-5 is a better fit for the DNA end. CDR3 length: 15 residues. CDR1 is DFQATT, CDR2 SNEGSKA, per germline (reference sequence). This CDR3 reads CSARQLAGGVETQYF. CDR3 coding DNA: TGCAGTGCTAGACAACTAGCGGGAGGGGTTGAGACCCAGTACTTC.

This clonotype has more than one count but fewer than ten. The rearrangement links TRBV5-1 to TRBJ2-5, with 7 positions matching TRBD1. The V gene end was trimmed by 1 base and the J gene end by 13 bases; junction bases not matched to a gene: 7. CDR3 length: 12 residues. CDR1 is SGHRS, CDR2 YFSETQ, per germline. In DNA form, the CDR3 reads TGCGCCAGCAGCTTGACAGGGGACAAATTGTACTTC. Its protein is CASSLTGDKLYF.

This clonotype was counted a few times. This clone may be a read error of a much larger clone one base away. The V and J genes are TRBV7-9 and TRBJ2-1; weak D call: TRBD1 (6 bases). The last part of the DNA fits TRBJ2-7 better; the J call may be wrong. The CDR3 runs 16 residues. Germline V lookup: CDR1 SEHNR, CDR2 FQNEAQ (reference sequence). CDR3 in DNA: TGTGCCAGCAGCTTGAAGGGGGTGAGCTCCTACAATGAGCAGTACTTC. Its protein is CASSLKGVSSYNEQYF.

A few counts support this clonotype. The chain uses TRBV6-1 and TRBJ2-1; D is possibly TRBD1 or TRBD2 (5 bases each). This CDR3 spans 14 amino acids. V was cut by 6 bases and J by 12 bases, with 21 bases left in between. CDR1 is MNHNS, CDR2 SASEGT, per germline. The CDR3 loop is CASRVGTRQMRQFF. The CDR3 region has the DNA TGTGCCAGCAGGGTAGGGACGCGGCAAATGAGGCAGTTCTTC.

The V and J genes are TRBV14 and TRBJ2-7; TRBD2 might be the D (5 bases). The CDR3 runs 13 residues. Germline CDR1 and CDR2: SGHDN and FVKESK. Trimming removed 4 bases at V and 2 bases at J, with 9 bases between. In nucleotides, the CDR3 is TGTGCCAGCAGCCTTAGCGTTACCTACGAGCAGTACTTC. It codes for CASSLSVTYEQYF.

Comments on this clonotype: A much larger clone lies one base from this, so it may be a read error. The V call is TRBV10-3, the J call TRBJ1-2; D unclear. Between the trimmed V and J ends, which lost 6 bases and 6 bases, there was a span of 11 bases. The CDR3 runs 12 residues. The V gene's germline CDR1 is ENHRY and CDR2 SYGVKD. CDR3 nucleotides: TGTGCCATCAGGGACGCGGGGAATGGCTACACCTTC. Translating gives CAIRDAGNGYTF.

This clonotype was seen more than once but under ten times. V and J are TRBV5-1 and TRBJ2-3; 14 bases map to TRBD2. V trimming: 2 bases; J trimming: 8 bases; junction bases outside the gene matches: 7. The CDR3 length is 16 residues. Germline V lookup: CDR1 SGHRS, CDR2 YFSETQ. CDR3 bases: TGCGCCAGCAGCTTTGACTCCGGGACTAGCGGGAGTACGCAGTATTTT. Translated, it gives CASSFDSGTSGSTQYF.

In its sample, this clonotype was seen a few times. The J gene is TRBJ2-7, the V gene TRBV25-1; 7 bases are shared with TRBD1. Unmatched junction bases numbered 7, after V lost 6 bases and J lost 2 bases. The CDR3 spans 14 residues. The V gene's germline CDR1 is MGHDK and CDR2 SYGVNS. Written as DNA, the CDR3 is TGTGCCAGCAGAGAGACAGGGAATGCCTACGAGCAGTACTTC. The encoded protein is CASRETGNAYEQYF.

The chain couples TRBV12-3 or TRBV12-4 to TRBJ2-7; D ambiguous. The J call may be incorrect, as the DNA end agrees better with TRBJ2-5. The CDR3 totals 13 residues. The CDR3 spells CASGQAWKETQYF. The DNA of the CDR3 is TGTGCCAGCGGGCAGGCCTGGAAAGAGACCCAGTACTTC.

This rearrangement joins TRBV7-3 to TRBJ2-5, with D maybe TRBD2 (6 bases). The germline V gene encodes CDR1 SGHTA and CDR2 FQGTGA. CDR3 length: 15 amino acids. V lost 5 bases and J lost 5, with 18 bases in between. CDR3 DNA: TGTGCCAGCAGCCAGATGGGACTTCCTAAGGAGACCCAGTACTTC. This sequence encodes CASSQMGLPKETQYF.

This clonotype was recorded many times. This chain links TRBV28 with TRBJ2-1; 8 nucleotides agree with TRBD1. The V and J ends lost 8 bases and 10 bases, in that order; junction bases with no gene match: 4. This CDR3 has 11 residues. CDR1 and CDR2 from the germline V gene are MDHEN and SYDVKM. CDR3 sequence: CASQTGEEQFF. The CDR3 region has the DNA TGTGCCAGCCAGACAGGGGAAGAGCAGTTCTTC.

About this clonotype itself: A single base separates this from a much larger clone, so it may be a read error. DNA of the CDR3: TGTGCCAGCAGCTGCGAGGGCCTAGCCTCAGATACGCAGTATTTT. It translates to CASSCEGLASDTQYF. The chain has TRBV7-2 and TRBJ2-3, with D perhaps matching TRBD2 (5 bases). The germline CDR1 and CDR2 sequences are SGHTA and FQGNSA. The CDR3 runs to 15 residues. V was cut by 4 bases and J by 4 bases, with 15 bases left in between.

The chain carries TRBV7-9 and TRBJ2-1; 9 nucleotides line up with TRBD2. From germline, CDR1 is SEHNR and CDR2 FQNEAQ (reference sequence). The CDR3 length is 16 residues. V gave up 1 base and J gave up 5 bases; unmatched junction bases: 6. CDR3 sequence reads: CASSLVWLAGNNEQFF. The CDR3 DNA reads TGTGCCAGCAGCTTAGTTTGGCTAGCGGGAAACAATGAGCAGTTCTTC.

This rearrangement joins TRBV7-9 to TRBJ1-2; D remains ambiguous. The CDR3 is 14 residues long. With 2 bases removed from V and 5 bases from J, the gap between germline ends came to 12 bases. Germline V gives CDR1 SEHNR, CDR2 FQNEAQ (reference sequence). In DNA, the CDR3 is TGTGCCAGCAGCTTAAGTTTAGGAGAATATGGCTACACCTTC. This translates into CASSLSLGEYGYTF.

This clonotype was observed a few times. V and J are TRBV7-8 and TRBJ2-7; D is undetermined. Matching the DNA end better, TRBJ2-5 makes the J call doubtful. The CDR3 contains 14 residues. Germline lookup yields CDR1 SGHVS and CDR2 FQNEAQ. CDR3 bases: TGTGCCAGCAGCTTATTCCAGGAATTGGAGACCCAGTACTTC. It translates to CASSLFQELETQYF.

V is TRBV6-5 and J is TRBJ1-4; D unclear. The CDR3 covers 15 residues. Germline V gives CDR1 MNHEY, CDR2 SVGAGI. V was cut by 0 bases and J by 6 bases, with 11 bases left in between. The CDR3 DNA reads as TGTGCCAGCAGTTACTCGGCCAGTCAGGATGAAAAACTGTTTTTT. Translating gives CASSYSASQDEKLFF.

CDR3 sequence (DNA): TGTGCCAGCAGCTTAGAACCGATAGGAAACTATGGCTACACCTTC. Its protein product is CASSLEPIGNYGYTF. V is TRBV11-1 and J is TRBJ1-2; D is unclear. The CDR3 consists of 15 residues. CDR1 and CDR2 from the germline V gene are SGHAT and FQDESV (reference sequence). With 1 base removed from V and 2 bases from J, the gap between germline ends came to 11 bases.

This clonotype occurred many times. V is TRBV10-3 and J is TRBJ2-1; 14 bases are shared with TRBD2. The J segment lost 9 bases and the V segment lost 0 bases, leaving 7 bases of the junction unmatched. The V gene's germline CDR1 is ENHRY and CDR2 SYGVKD. CDR3 length equals 17 residues. The CDR3 DNA sequence: TGTGCCATCAGTGAGTCGATCGGGACTAGCGGGAGTGGTGAGCAGTTCTTC. Amino acid sequence: CAISESIGTSGSGEQFF.

The chain employs TRBV5-1 and TRBJ1-2, with D possibly matching TRBD1 (5 bases). Looked up from germline, CDR1 is SGHRS and CDR2 is YFSETQ. The CDR3 is made up of 14 amino acids. V was pared by 6 bases and J by 7 bases, with 19 bases between. Here the CDR3 DNA reads TGCGCCAGCAACTGGGGCACGGATTACCGTGGCTACACCTTC. Translation: CASNWGTDYRGYTF.

This clonotype was picked up a small number of times. The rearrangement joins TRBV7-2 to TRBJ1-4, with D unresolved. Per germline, CDR1 SGHTA and CDR2 FQGNSA. The CDR3 totals 14 residues. Trimming stripped 8 bases from V and 5 bases from J, with 15 bases between. CDR3 amino acids: CASAPKAENEKLFF. For the CDR3, the DNA is TGTGCCAGCGCACCTAAAGCGGAGAATGAAAAACTGTTTTTT.

This clonotype came up a few times. The V call is TRBV15, the J call TRBJ2-5, with TRBD2 matching over 9 bases. The CDR3 is 16 amino acids. The junction had 7 bases not matched to a gene; V was cut back by 0 bases and J by 5 bases. Per the germline V gene, CDR1 is LNHNV and CDR2 is YYDKDF (reference sequence). As DNA, the CDR3 is TGTGCCACCAGCAGAGATGAAGCGGGAGGATGGGAGACCCAGTACTTC. This encodes CATSRDEAGGWETQYF.